This is a list of T cell receptor beta chains from one sample in a study of cytomegalovirus exposure and HLA in healthy donors. Assay: immunoSEQ multiplex PCR; the TCRdb copy retains only in-frame clones and omits some. The sample lists 75,000 to 95,000 clones; roughly 63% were seen once. The sample comprised PBMCs. Receptor source: a woman between 45 and 65 years old in good health and CMV-seropositive. The CDR3 runs from the conserved cysteine through the conserved F or W. D genes are given only for firm matches. Not all rows give a size; the values are once, few, many and, for expanded clones, a class.

v_call	clone_size	j_call	d_call	cdr3_nt	cdr3_aa
TRBV7-9	NA	TRBJ2-1	NA	TGTGCCAGCAGCCCTGTCGAGCTTGAGCAGTTCTTC	CASSPVELEQFF
TRBV23-1	NA	TRBJ2-1	NA	TGCGCCAGCACCGAGACAGGCGTGGGAAGCAAATACCCCTACAATGAGCAGTTCTTC	CASTETGVGSKYPYNEQFF
TRBV6-5	NA	TRBJ2-7	NA	TGTGCCAGCAGTTTTACAGGGCCCCCCTACGAGCAGTACTTC	CASSFTGPPYEQYF
TRBV6-5	few	TRBJ1-2	NA	TGTGCCAGCAGGGGGCTTGTGGGCTACACCTTC	CASRGLVGYTF
TRBV6-5	few	TRBJ2-3	NA	TGTGCCAGCAGTTACCTCGGGAGCGCAGATACGCAGTATTTT	CASSYLGSADTQYF
TRBV6-6	few	TRBJ2-2	TRBD2	TGTGCCAGCGCGGGGGTACCCACCGGGGAGCTGTTTTTT	CASAGVPTGELFF
TRBV2	once	TRBJ1-2	NA	TGTGCCCCGAGACTCTCCTATGGCTACACCTTC	CAPRLSYGYTF
TRBV13	NA	TRBJ1-3	TRBD1	TGTGCCAGCAGGCCCGGGACAGGGTCGGGAAACACCATATATTTT	CASRPGTGSGNTIYF
TRBV13	NA	TRBJ2-7	TRBD1	TGTGCCAGCGGATTCGGGACAGGCACCTACGAGCAGTACTTC	CASGFGTGTYEQYF
TRBV6-5	NA	TRBJ2-1	TRBD2	TGTGCCAGCAGTTACTCTAGCGGGGGGGAGCAGTTCTTC	CASSYSSGGEQFF
TRBV5-5	NA	TRBJ2-1	NA	TGTGCCAGCAGCTTAACCTCAGACTCCTACAATGAGCAGTTCTTC	CASSLTSDSYNEQFF
TRBV10-3	NA	TRBJ2-3	NA	TGTGCCATCAGTGACCTAGTAATAGATACGCAGTATTTT	CAISDLVIDTQYF
TRBV30	NA	TRBJ2-5	TRBD2	TGTGCCTTAAAAGTAGCGGGGGCGTTCCAAGAGACCCAGTACTTC	CALKVAGAFQETQYF
TRBV7-6	NA	TRBJ1-2	NA	TGTGCCAGCAGCTTAGTTGGGCAGGGGAATGGCTACACCTTC	CASSLVGQGNGYTF
TRBV7-2	large	TRBJ1-4	TRBD1	TGTGCCAGCAGCCCCGGGACAGGGTACGAAAAACTGTTTTTT	CASSPGTGYEKLFF
TRBV7-2	NA	TRBJ1-2	NA	TGTGCCAGCAGCTTAATGTCGGGCAGGGGCCACTATGGCTACACCTTC	CASSLMSGRGHYGYTF
TRBV6-5	NA	TRBJ2-7	NA	TGTGCCAGCAGTTACGGGACTGAGAGCTCCTACGAGCAGTACTTC	CASSYGTESSYEQYF
TRBV27	NA	TRBJ1-2	NA	TGTGCCAGCAGTTTATCTCGGGGCTATGGCTACACCTTC	CASSLSRGYGYTF
TRBV5-1	NA	TRBJ1-2	NA	TGCGCCAGCAGCTTGGAAGGACACCCCTCTGAAGGCTACACCTTC	CASSLEGHPSEGYTF
TRBV5-1	few	TRBJ1-6	NA	TGCGCCAGCAGCTTGGAGGTACCGGGTTCACCCCTCCACTTT	CASSLEVPGSPLHF
TRBV4-3	NA	TRBJ1-2	NA	TGCGCCAGCAGCCAAGGATTCAGAGACGGGGATAGCCACACCTTC	CASSQGFRDGDSHTF
TRBV28	NA	TRBJ1-4	NA	TGTGCCAGCAAGGGGCAGTCCCCTCAGGAACTGTTTTTT	CASKGQSPQELFF
TRBV6-5	NA	TRBJ1-2	NA	TGTGCCAGCAGTTCACTAGGCGAGGCTAACTATGGCTACACCTTC	CASSSLGEANYGYTF
TRBV5-1	NA	TRBJ2-1	TRBD2	TGCGCCAGCAGCCCAACCTGGGCCAGCGGGGGAGACAATGAGCAGTTCTTC	CASSPTWASGGDNEQFF
TRBV5-1	many	TRBJ2-7	TRBD2	TGCGCCAGCAGCCTCCTAGCGGGGGGCCCTAGCTACGAGCAGTACTTC	CASSLLAGGPSYEQYF
TRBV27	NA	TRBJ1-2	TRBD1	TGTGCCAGCAGTAGAGACAGGGGTCGAAATGGCTACACCTTC	CASSRDRGRNGYTF
TRBV13	NA	TRBJ2-3	TRBD2	TGTGCCAGCAGCCCGCAATTAGCGGGGGGAGATACGCAGTATTTT	CASSPQLAGGDTQYF
TRBV4-1	NA	TRBJ2-2	TRBD1	TGCGCCAGCAGCTTGGGACAGGGCACCGGGGAGCTGTTTTTT	CASSLGQGTGELFF
TRBV20-1	NA	TRBJ1-1	NA	TGCAGTGCTGTAAAAAATACTGAAGCTTTCTTT	CSAVKNTEAFF
TRBV9	NA	TRBJ2-2	TRBD2	TGTGCCAGCACCGATAGCGGGGGGACCAACACCGGGGAGCTGTTTTTT	CASTDSGGTNTGELFF
TRBV5-6	NA	TRBJ1-2	TRBD1	TGTGCCAGCAGCATCAGACCGGGACAGAGTTATGGCTACACCTTC	CASSIRPGQSYGYTF
TRBV27	NA	TRBJ1-2	TRBD1	TGTGCCAGCAGCTACCGGGACAGTTTGGGTGGCTACACCTTC	CASSYRDSLGGYTF
TRBV5-1	NA	TRBJ2-3	TRBD2	TGCGCCAGCTGGTCCAGCGGGGGGTACAGCACAGATACGCAGTATTTT	CASWSSGGYSTDTQYF
TRBV2	NA	TRBJ1-1	NA	TGTGCCAGCAGTGAACAGGGGCCGGAGAACACTGAAGCTTTCTTT	CASSEQGPENTEAFF
TRBV6-1	NA	TRBJ2-7	NA	TGTGCCAGCATCCCGCCGGGACTCCAAGGGTATCAGTACTTC	CASIPPGLQGYQYF
TRBV7-9	NA	TRBJ2-3	NA	TGTGCCAGCAGCTTAGGTGGAGGGGCAGGCCTCCTCGATACGCAGTATTTT	CASSLGGGAGLLDTQYF
TRBV5-1	NA	TRBJ1-5	NA	TGCGCCAGCAGCCCCGGGACACGGGCGGATCAGCCCCAGCATTTT	CASSPGTRADQPQHF
TRBV5-6	once	TRBJ1-2	NA	TGTGCCAGCAGCTTAAGGGAGTATGGCTACACCTTC	CASSLREYGYTF